The 27 T cell receptor beta chains reported below all come from one sample, sequenced in a study of OX40 agonist ivuxolimab in advanced cancers. Method: immunoSEQ multiplex PCR; TCRdb's copy keeps in-frame clones and lacks some. The table shows 92,000 or so clones, with roughly four fifths occurring only once. The sequenced sample was CD4+ or CD8+ T cells sorted from blood, obtained in a trial of the OX40 agonist ivuxolimab. Every receptor here comes from an adult with an advanced solid tumor such as melanoma, head and neck, liver or kidney cancer.

With regard to this clone: The sample holds other DNA sequences that translate to the same CDR3. V and J are TRBV19 and TRBJ1-1; D is unclear. This CDR3 has 12 amino acids. Trimming removed 3 bases at V and 1 base at J, with 3 bases between. From germline, CDR1 is LNHDA and CDR2 SQIVND (reference sequence). This CDR3 is CASSIENTEAFF. CDR3 bases: TGTGCCAGTAGTATTGAGAACACTGAAGCTTTCTTT.

The rearrangement uses TRBV30 and TRBJ2-3; a weak D match, TRBD1 (6 bases). The CDR3 covers 13 residues. Deletions cut 8 bases from V and 5 bases from J, with 17 bases between. Germline loops: CDR1 GTSNPN, CDR2 SVGIG (reference sequence). The CDR3 reads CAGTQGIRDTQYF. The DNA of the CDR3 is TGTGCCGGGACCCAGGGGATCAGAGATACGCAGTATTTT.

This rearrangement joins TRBV27 to TRBJ2-7, with 9 bases aligning to TRBD1. Germline V gives CDR1 MNHEY, CDR2 SMNVEV (reference sequence). The J segment lost 6 bases and the V segment lost 9 bases, leaving 12 bases of the junction unmatched. The CDR3 is 14 amino acids. The CDR3 region is CASRPGQGPSEQYF. The DNA of the CDR3 is TGTGCCAGTAGACCGGGACAGGGACCTTCCGAGCAGTACTTC.

The chain is built from TRBV5-4 and TRBJ1-2, with D tentatively TRBD1 (6 bases). V gave up 0 bases and J gave up 7 bases, with 7 bases separating them. CDR3 length: 12 residues. The V gene's germline CDR1 is SGHNT and CDR2 YYREEE (reference sequence). CDR3 DNA: TGTGCCAGCAGCTTGGGGGGGGCTGGCTACACCTTC. It codes for CASSLGGAGYTF.

This rearrangement joins TRBV5-6 to TRBJ1-2, with a weak D call TRBD1 (5 bases). The CDR3 covers 13 residues. V shed 2 bases and J shed 4 bases, with 9 bases lying between them. CDR1 is SGHDT and CDR2 is YYEEEE in the germline V gene. The CDR3 DNA sequence: TGTGCCAGCAGCTTAGGAGGGACCTATGGCTACACCTTC. Translated, it gives CASSLGGTYGYTF.

This clone appeared a few times. The chain employs TRBV7-3 and TRBJ2-1, with TRBD2 matching over 9 bases. The CDR3 is 15 residues long. The V and J ends lost 5 bases and 2 bases, in that order; junction bases with no gene match: 4. Germline CDR1 reads SGHTA; CDR2 reads FQGTGA. As DNA, the CDR3 is TGTGCCAGCAGCCCCAGCGGGGGGACCTACAATGAGCAGTTCTTC. Protein sequence: CASSPSGGTYNEQFF.

As for this clone: Other DNA sequences in this specimen translate into the identical CDR3. The chain recombines TRBV14 with TRBJ1-4, with a weak D call TRBD1 (5 bases). In germline, CDR1 is SGHDN, CDR2 FVKESK. The ends were cut back, 4 bases at V and 8 bases at J, with 20 bases in the middle. There are 16 residues in the CDR3. CDR3 region: CASSRPSGISGEKLFF. The CDR3 coding sequence is TGTGCCAGCAGCCGACCGTCAGGGATCTCCGGCGAAAAACTGTTTTTT.

This clone was recorded once. The chain is built from TRBV2 and TRBJ2-7; 9 nucleotides align to TRBD1. Germline V gene data show CDR1 as SNHLY and CDR2 as FYNNEI. CDR3 length: 18 residues. V shed 6 bases, J shed 6 bases, and the junction held 21 bases outside the gene matches. CDR3 in amino acids: CASSPSGTGSYRPGEQYF. The CDR3 DNA reads TGTGCCAGCAGCCCATCCGGGACAGGGAGCTATAGGCCTGGCGAGCAGTACTTC.

CDR3 region: CASSLGPSAQYF. CDR3 coding DNA: TGTGCCAGCAGCCTGGGGCCGTCAGCGCAGTATTTT. V usage is TRBV7-2 and J usage is TRBJ2-3, with a weak D call TRBD1 (5 bases). CDR3 length: 12 residues. Trimming removed 5 bases at V and 10 bases at J, with 13 bases between. CDR1 and CDR2 from the germline V gene are SGHTA and FQGNSA.

The V call is TRBV9, the J call TRBJ2-7; D unclear. Per the germline V gene, CDR1 is SGDLS and CDR2 is YYNGEE. The V and J ends lost 0 bases and 2 bases respectively, with 12 bases between them. CDR3 size: 15 residues. The CDR3 DNA reads as TGTGCCAGCAGCGTAGGTGTAGGGCCCGCCTACGAGCAGTACTTC. Protein sequence: CASSVGVGPAYEQYF.

The J gene is TRBJ1-2, the V gene TRBV5-1; 7 bases align to TRBD1. CDR3 length: 12 residues. Germline V gene sequence: CDR1 SGHRS, CDR2 YFSETQ. With 6 bases clipped from V and 4 bases from J, the junction kept 3 bases outside the gene matches. The CDR3: CASTGGSYGYTF. The CDR3 nucleotides are TGCGCCAGCACAGGGGGGAGCTATGGCTACACCTTC.

The V gene is TRBV19, the J gene TRBJ2-3, with TRBD2 matching 7 bases. The V gene's germline CDR1 is LNHDA and CDR2 SQIVND (reference sequence). V lost 6 bases and J lost 3; bases outside the gene matches: 9. The CDR3 covers 15 residues. Written as DNA, the CDR3 is TGTGCCAGTAGCCCGACTAGCACGGGTACAGATACGCAGTATTTT. Amino acids: CASSPTSTGTDTQYF.

The V and J genes are TRBV2 and TRBJ1-2; tentative D call: TRBD1 (5 bases). The CDR3 is 15 residues long. Germline V gives CDR1 SNHLY, CDR2 FYNNEI. Trimming left V 2 bases short and J 7 bases short, with 17 bases between. The CDR3 region is CASSETGPFGGGYTF. In DNA form, the CDR3 reads TGTGCCAGCAGTGAAACGGGACCATTCGGGGGTGGCTACACCTTC.

V gene TRBV4-2 combines with J gene TRBJ2-5; TRBD2 aligns across 10 bases. Germline-derived CDR1 and CDR2 are LGHNA and YNFKEQ. The CDR3 sequence is 18 residues long. The ends lost 4 bases at V and 3 bases at J; junction bases unmatched: 14. CDR3 nucleotides: TGTGCCAGCAGCCGCCGTCTGCTAGCGGGAGCGGGGGAAGAGACCCAGTACTTC. This codes for CASSRRLLAGAGEETQYF.

This sequence joins TRBV27 and TRBJ2-3; D remains unclear. The CDR3 consists of 14 residues. With 1 base removed from V and 2 bases from J, the gap between germline ends came to 7 bases. Germline loops: CDR1 MNHEY, CDR2 SMNVEV (reference sequence). The CDR3 spells CASSLYRDTDTQYF. The CDR3 coding sequence is TGTGCCAGCAGTTTATACAGAGACACAGATACGCAGTATTTT.

The chain recombines TRBV7-2 with TRBJ2-7; 7 bases line up with TRBD2. Germline CDR1 is SGHTA and CDR2 is FQGNSA. V was clipped by 0 bases and J by 2 bases; unmatched bases: 4. The CDR3 runs to 15 residues. The CDR3 region is CASSLAGGTPYEQYF. Written as DNA, the CDR3 is TGTGCCAGCAGCTTAGCGGGAGGGACGCCCTACGAGCAGTACTTC.

The chain employs TRBV2 and TRBJ2-3, with D unresolved. Trimming shortened V by 8 bases and J by 2 bases, and 17 bases separated the two germline ends. CDR3 length: 15 residues. The germline V gene has CDR1 SNHLY and CDR2 FYNNEI. DNA for the CDR3: TGTGCCAGCTCGGGTGTTGAAGGATACACAGATACGCAGTATTTT. This encodes CASSGVEGYTDTQYF. The full variable domain, its missing parts supplied by reference TRBV2 and TRBJ2-3, is EPEVTQTPSHQVTQMGQEVILRCVPISNHLYFYWYRQILGQKVEFLVSFYNNEISEKSEIFDDQFSVERPDGSNFTLKIRSTKLEDSAMYFCASSGVEGYTDTQYFGPGTRLTVL.

The genes are TRBV12-5 and TRBJ1-5; TRBD1 is a possible D gene (6 bases). This CDR3 is 15 amino acids long. The germline V and J ends were trimmed by 7 bases and 4 bases, with 17 bases remaining between them. Germline V gene sequence: CDR1 LGHNT, CDR2 FRNRAP. In DNA, the CDR3 is TGTGCTAGTGCCTTGGGGGCAGTCCGGAATCAGCCCCAGCATTTT. Protein: CASALGAVRNQPQHF.

The chain has TRBV7-9 and TRBJ2-1, with 7 bases lining up with TRBD2. Germline V CDR1 and CDR2: SEHNR, FQNEAQ (reference sequence). The V gene end was trimmed by 10 bases and the J gene end by 0 bases; junction bases not matched to a gene: 15. The CDR3 contains 17 residues. The CDR3 reads CATAGGYRGSSYNEQFF. The CDR3 bases are TGTGCCACCGCCGGTGGTTACCGCGGGAGCTCCTACAATGAGCAGTTCTTC.

V and J are TRBV18 and TRBJ1-4, with TRBD1 matching 8 bases. With 6 bases clipped from V and 3 bases from J, the junction kept 6 bases outside the gene matches. The CDR3 spans 15 residues. Germline V gene sequence: CDR1 KGHSH, CDR2 LQKENI. CDR3 coding DNA: TGTGCCAGCTCCCGCCGGGACAGGCCTAATGAAAAACTGTTTTTT. It translates to CASSRRDRPNEKLFF.

The chain uses TRBV5-4 and TRBJ2-1; 10 bases are shared with TRBD1. V lost 4 bases and J lost 5; bases outside the gene matches: 6. Germline V gene lookup returns CDR1 SGHNT and CDR2 YYREEE (reference sequence). This CDR3 is built from 15 residues. Written as DNA, the CDR3 is TGTGCCAGCAGCCGGGGACAGGGGACCAACAATGAGCAGTTCTTC. Protein sequence: CASSRGQGTNNEQFF. Filled out from reference TRBV5-4 and TRBJ2-1, the complete variable domain reads ETGVTQSPTHLIKTRGQQVTLRCSSQSGHNTVSWYQQALGQGPQFIFQYYREEENGRGNFPPRFSGLQFPNYSSELNVNALELDDSALYLCASSRGQGTNNEQFFGPGTRLTVL.

This chain uses TRBV6-1 with TRBJ1-1; no reliable D call. The CDR3 sequence is 13 residues long. The germline gives CDR1 MNHNS, CDR2 SASEGT. Trimming took 4 bases from V and 3 from J, leaving 9 bases between them. The CDR3 sequence is CASSANRDTEAFF. The CDR3 coding sequence is TGTGCCAGCAGTGCAAACAGAGACACTGAAGCTTTCTTT.

The chain couples TRBV6-1 to TRBJ1-2; D remains ambiguous. This CDR3 has 16 residues. Germline loops: CDR1 MNHNS, CDR2 SASEGT. Trimming took off 0 bases at V and 0 bases at J, with 11 bases between the two ends. CDR3 protein: CASSEAGGSSNYGYTF. CDR3 DNA: TGTGCCAGCAGTGAAGCAGGCGGCAGTTCTAACTATGGCTACACCTTC.

The chain joins TRBV18 to TRBJ2-5; D gene unclear. V lost 0 bases and J lost 2, with 4 bases in between. The CDR3 loop spans 13 amino acids. Per the germline V gene, CDR1 is KGHSH and CDR2 is LQKENI. CDR3 sequence (DNA): TGTGCCAGCTCACCACCATCTCAAGAGACCCAGTACTTC. This sequence encodes CASSPPSQETQYF. Based on the CDR3 plus reference TRBV18 and TRBJ2-5, the full variable domain is NAGVMQNPRHLVRRRGQEARLRCSPMKGHSHVYWYRQLPEEGLKFMVYLQKENIIDESGMPKERFSAEFPKEGPSILRIQQVVRGDSAAYFCASSPPSQETQYFGPGTRLLVL.

The J gene is TRBJ2-3, the V gene TRBV7-6; D unclear. This CDR3 spans 17 amino acids. With 0 bases removed from V and 1 base from J, the gap between germline ends came to 14 bases. The germline V gene encodes CDR1 SGHVS and CDR2 FNYEAQ. The CDR3 sequence: CASSLAAGGRGTDTQYF. The CDR3 coding sequence is TGTGCCAGCAGCTTAGCGGCAGGTGGCCGGGGCACAGATACGCAGTATTTT.

The gene calls are TRBV10-3 and TRBJ1-2, with D uncertain. CDR1 is ENHRY and CDR2 is SYGVKD in the germline V gene. The CDR3 has 14 residues. Trimming took 3 bases from V and 3 from J, leaving 11 bases between them. CDR3 coding DNA: TGTGCCATCAGTGAACGAAGCGGGGACTATGGCTACACCTTC. Residues: CAISERSGDYGYTF.

The chain uses TRBV27 and TRBJ2-1, with D perhaps assigned TRBD1 or TRBD2 (5 bases each). Germline V gene data show CDR1 as MNHEY and CDR2 as SMNVEV (reference sequence). The CDR3 is 13 residues long. Trimming stripped 2 bases from V and 8 bases from J, with 10 bases between. The DNA for the CDR3 is TGTGCCAGCAGTTTACCGGGGCTGGATGAGCAGTTCTTC. This gives the protein CASSLPGLDEQFF.